These 23 T cell receptor beta chains were sequenced from one sample in a study of T cell responses to AZD1222 COVID-19 vaccine. Profiled with immunoSEQ multiplex PCR; TCRdb holds only in-frame clones, not every one. The sample contains some 94,000 clones, around 90% of which appear only once. Sequences were derived from peripheral blood, sampled on day 0 of AZD1222 vaccination. The receptors stem from an adult in good health.

This clone was observed once. This sequence joins TRBV29-1 and TRBJ2-7; 10 bases fit TRBD1. This CDR3 region has 12 residues. The V and J ends lost 3 bases and 5 bases, in that order; junction bases with no gene match: 1. Germline V gene lookup returns CDR1 SQVTM and CDR2 ANQGSEA. CDR3: CSVEGTGDEQYF. Written as DNA, the CDR3 is TGCAGCGTTGAGGGGACAGGGGACGAGCAGTACTTC.

The chain joins TRBV5-1 to TRBJ1-1; D is possibly TRBD1 (5 bases). Germline CDR1 reads SGHRS; CDR2 reads YFSETQ. There are 14 residues in the CDR3. Trimming stripped 3 bases from V and 1 base from J, with 10 bases between. In nucleotides, the CDR3 is TGCGCCAGCAGCTCAGAAGGACAGAACACTGAAGCTTTCTTT. It specifies CASSSEGQNTEAFF.

V and J are TRBV19 and TRBJ1-4; D is unclear. With 3 bases removed from V and 8 bases from J, the gap between germline ends came to 10 bases. The germline V gene has CDR1 LNHDA and CDR2 SQIVND (reference sequence). This CDR3 has 13 amino acids. The CDR3 spells CASSIWADEKLFF. Written as DNA, the CDR3 is TGTGCCAGTAGTATCTGGGCAGACGAAAAACTGTTTTTT.

V is TRBV18 and J is TRBJ2-7; TRBD2 matches at 11 bases. CDR1 is KGHSH and CDR2 is LQKENI in the germline V gene. The CDR3 has 17 amino acids. Trimming took 2 bases from V and 2 from J; bases not matched to a gene: 8. In DNA, the CDR3 is TGTGCCAGCTCACCAAGGCTAGCGGGAGGCCGAACCTACGAGCAGTACTTC. Its translation is CASSPRLAGGRTYEQYF.

CDR3 amino acids: CASSKGRYEQYF. The CDR3 bases are TGTGCCAGCAGCAAAGGTCGGTACGAGCAGTACTTC. This chain links TRBV21-1 with TRBJ2-7; the table names TRBD2, a call not compared with the DNA. TRBV21-1 is a recognized pseudogene. CDR3 length equals 12 residues.

The J gene is TRBJ1-3, the V gene TRBV19; no reliable D call. Germline V CDR1 and CDR2: LNHDA, SQIVND (reference sequence). Deletions cut 0 bases from V and 1 base from J, with 16 bases between. The CDR3 extends over 18 amino acids. CDR3: CASSIDSRLGGSGNTIYF. CDR3 DNA: TGTGCCAGTAGTATAGACTCCCGTCTAGGTGGGTCTGGAAACACCATATATTTT.

A note on this clone: The junction differs from germline at one of its ends, possibly a read error. This sequence joins TRBV5-6 and TRBJ1-6; 8 bases fit TRBD1. This CDR3 is 13 amino acids long. Per germline, CDR1 SGHDT and CDR2 YYEEEE. The CDR3 DNA sequence: TGTGCCGGCAGCGGGACAGGATCTTCACCCCTCCACTTT. This sequence encodes CAGSGTGSSPLHF.

The count of this clone is one. This chain joins TRBV6-5 and TRBJ1-6, with TRBD1 as a possible D gene (6 bases). CDR3 length: 14 amino acids. The germline V and J ends were trimmed by 6 bases and 7 bases, with 13 bases remaining between them. The germline V gene encodes CDR1 MNHEY and CDR2 SVGAGI. CDR3 DNA: TGTGCCAGCAGCAACAGGGTGGAGAATTCACCCCTCCACTTT. Protein sequence: CASSNRVENSPLHF.

J is TRBJ1-1 and V is TRBV29-1, with TRBD1 as a possible D gene (5 bases). This CDR3 has 14 residues. The germline CDR1 and CDR2 sequences are SQVTM and ANQGSEA. Deletions cut 3 bases from V and 2 bases from J, with 13 bases between. This CDR3 reads CSVDVRGLNTEAFF. DNA for the CDR3: TGCAGCGTTGATGTCCGGGGACTCAACACTGAAGCTTTCTTT.

This clone was picked up a small number of times. The chain carries TRBV7-7 and TRBJ2-1; tentative D call: TRBD2 (6 bases). In germline, CDR1 is SSHAT, CDR2 FNYEAQ (reference sequence). V was shortened by 5 bases and J by 6 bases, with 11 bases between the two germline ends. The CDR3 covers 13 residues. The CDR3 DNA follows: TGTGCCAGCAGCGCCCATAGCGGCAATGAGCAGTTCTTC. Protein: CASSAHSGNEQFF.

This chain connects TRBV12-3 or TRBV12-4 to TRBJ1-6; no reliable D call. This CDR3 comprises 13 residues. Trimming shortened V by 5 bases and J by 7 bases, and 9 bases separated the two germline ends. The CDR3, as DNA: TGTGCCAGCAGTACAACCGGAAATTCACCCCTCCACTTT. Translating gives CASSTTGNSPLHF.

The V and J genes are TRBV9 and TRBJ1-5; D unresolved. The CDR3 covers 15 residues. CDR1 and CDR2 (germline): SGDLS, YYNGEE. Trimming stripped 0 bases from V and 9 bases from J, with 16 bases between. The CDR3 region has the DNA TGTGCCAGCAGCGTAGGAGAGGGCCCCCTTCGGCCCCAGCATTTT. This sequence encodes CASSVGEGPLRPQHF.

The genes are TRBV19 and TRBJ2-5; the D is unclear. Germline assignment: CDR1 LNHDA and CDR2 SQIVND (reference sequence). Trimming shortened V by 1 base and J by 1 base, and 4 bases separated the two germline ends. This CDR3 has 13 amino acids. The CDR3 coding sequence is TGTGCCAGTAGTATAGGGGCCCAAGAGACCCAGTACTTC. It specifies CASSIGAQETQYF.

This sequence joins TRBV30 and TRBJ1-5, with unresolved D. Germline CDR1 reads GTSNPN; CDR2 reads SVGIG (reference sequence). The CDR3 length is 15 residues. V lost 5 bases and J 2 bases, leaving 16 bases between the germline ends. CDR3 in DNA: TGTGCCTGGGGCCAGGCGGGGAACGGCAATCAGCCCCAGCATTTT. Residues: CAWGQAGNGNQPQHF.

The V gene is TRBV19, the J gene TRBJ2-3, with TRBD2 identical over 11 bases. The CDR3 is 15 amino acids. The V gene's germline CDR1 is LNHDA and CDR2 SQIVND (reference sequence). Germline trimming cut 5 bases from V and 6 bases from J; bases unmatched to any gene: 7. The CDR3 nucleotides read TGTGCCAGTAGTTCGGCTAGCGGGGGGACGGATACGCAGTATTTT. It encodes CASSSASGGTDTQYF.

The CDR3 loop is CASSIQGGETQYF. DNA of the CDR3: TGTGCCAGCAGCATACAGGGTGGAGAGACCCAGTACTTC. The gene calls are TRBV7-7 and TRBJ2-5, with D perhaps TRBD1 (6 bases). The CDR3 totals 13 residues. Germline V lookup: CDR1 SSHAT, CDR2 FNYEAQ (reference sequence). V lost 5 bases, J lost 4 bases, and 11 bases lay in between.

The V call is TRBV19, the J call TRBJ2-7; 11 positions agree with TRBD1. The CDR3 is made up of 13 amino acids. The V segment lost 9 bases and the J segment 1 base; nucleotides outside the gene matches: 2. Germline CDR1 reads LNHDA; CDR2 reads SQIVND (reference sequence). In nucleotides, the CDR3 is TGTGCCAGCGGACAGGGGGCATCCTACGAGCAGTACTTC. Residues: CASGQGASYEQYF.

The chain is built from TRBV11-2 and TRBJ1-1, with TRBD1 as a possible D gene (5 bases). CDR3 length: 14 residues. Trimming stripped 5 bases from V and 2 bases from J, with 12 bases between. Germline V gives CDR1 SGHAT, CDR2 FQNNGV. CDR3 coding DNA: TGTGCCAGCAGCGCCACGGGACTAAACACTGAAGCTTTCTTT. This translates into CASSATGLNTEAFF. Drawing the rest from reference TRBV11-2 and TRBJ1-1, the complete variable domain is EAGVAQSPRYKIIEKRQSVAFWCNPISGHATLYWYQQILGQGPKLLIQFQNNGVVDDSQLPKDRFSAERLKGVDSTLKIQPAKLEDSAVYLCASSATGLNTEAFFGQGTRLTVV.

The chain recombines TRBV29-1 with TRBJ2-3; TRBD1 aligns across 7 bases. Germline V gives CDR1 SQVTM, CDR2 ANQGSEA. The CDR3 runs 14 residues. Germline trimming cut 8 bases from V and 0 bases from J; bases unmatched to any gene: 8. In DNA, the CDR3 is TGCAGCATTTACAGGGGCTCCAGCACAGATACGCAGTATTTT. Translated: CSIYRGSSTDTQYF.

V and J are TRBV7-9 and TRBJ2-5; no clear D. The CDR3 length is 12 residues. Germline V gives CDR1 SEHNR, CDR2 FQNEAQ (reference sequence). The V end was cut by 5 bases, the J end by 4 bases, with 8 bases between. This CDR3 reads CASSQPRETQYF. The CDR3 coding sequence is TGTGCCAGCAGCCAACCGAGAGAGACCCAGTACTTC. Variable domain in full (rest from reference TRBV7-9 and TRBJ2-5): DTGVSQNPRHKITKRGQNVTFRCDPISEHNRLYWYRQTLGQGPEFLTYFQNEAQLEKSRLLSDRFSAERPKGSFSTLEIQRTEQGDSAMYLCASSQPRETQYFGPGTRLLVL.

The chain combines TRBV5-1 with TRBJ2-1; D might be TRBD2 (5 bases). Germline CDR1 is SGHRS and CDR2 is YFSETQ. The V gene lost 5 bases and the J gene lost 8 bases, with 17 bases spanning the gap. The CDR3 has 14 amino acids. DNA of the CDR3: TGCGCCAGCAGTCTGGACCGAGCCGGGGATGAGCAGTTCTTC. It specifies CASSLDRAGDEQFF. The full variable domain, with the rest looked up from reference TRBV5-1 and TRBJ2-1, is KAGVTQTPRYLIKTRGQQVTLSCSPISGHRSVSWYQQTPGQGLQFLFEYFSETQRNKGNFPGRFSGRQFSNSRSEMNVSTLELGDSALYLCASSLDRAGDEQFFGPGTRLTVL.

This chain uses TRBV2 with TRBJ1-4; D is unclear. This CDR3 contains 15 residues. The V end was cut by 1 base, the J end by 5 bases, with 11 bases between. The germline V gene encodes CDR1 SNHLY and CDR2 FYNNEI. This chain's CDR3 is CASSEGWGPNEKLFF. The CDR3 bases are TGTGCCAGCAGTGAAGGGTGGGGTCCGAATGAAAAACTGTTTTTT.

The J gene is TRBJ2-7, the V gene TRBV27; possibly TRBD2 for D (5 bases). V gave up 5 bases and J gave up 1 base, with 12 bases separating them. There are 14 residues in the CDR3. Germline lookup yields CDR1 MNHEY and CDR2 SMNVEV (reference sequence). In DNA, the CDR3 is TGTGCCAGCAGTCGGGGTTTTGGATCCTACGAGCAGTACTTC. Residues: CASSRGFGSYEQYF.